This T cell receptor (beta chain) was identified during a study of Graves' ophthalmopathy and Graves' hyperthyroidism. Study-wide findings and caveats: Separation of ophthalmopathy from stable hyperthyroidism was achieved by a 13-signature model, at roughly 88% sensitivity and 81.08% specificity. Blood also harbored most expanded thyroid clonotypes above 0.001 frequency.

The CDR3 runs to 17 residues. V trimming: 4 bases; J trimming: 4 bases; junction bases outside the gene matches: 12. The germline CDR1 and CDR2 sequences are SGHRS and YFSETQ. Researchers took RNA transcripts and amplified TCR beta CDR3 regions from them. HTBI primers were employed in first-round RT-PCR, then a second-round multiplex PCR followed. One entry per CDR3 protein results from TCRdb running MiXCR on the multiplex PCR reads. The repertoire holds hundreds of thousands of distinct CDR3 sequences, approximately 21% seen once, with approximately 7% in the top ten. Physicians reached a diagnosis by relying on clinical symptoms, serum thyroxine, TRAb, thyroid ultrasound and orbital computed tomography. With respect to this clonotype: Its antigen is undetermined.

This chain joins TRBV5-1 and TRBJ2-5; TRBD1 aligns across 11 bases. The receptor's source is a woman younger than 30 with stable Graves' hyperthyroidism. Some clones in this sample may be carry-over from other donors' samples. Sequenced: peripheral blood. This chain's CDR3 is CASSTPDRGQVGETQYF. DNA for the CDR3: TGCGCCAGCAGCACCCCGGACAGGGGGCAGGTTGGAGAGACCCAGTACTTC.